This TCR beta chain was sequenced in a study of post-analysis software for immune sequencing data. Study in general: Recorded disease courses covered relapsing-remitting, secondary progressive and progressive-relapsing multiple sclerosis. Some patients had no subtype annotation. Findings and caveats of the study: Patients showed TRBV5-6, TRBV5-1 and TRBV20-1 among a few TRBV segments more frequent than in controls. Samples made in the same batch grouped tightly together by F measure. Controls showed significantly higher normalized Chao1 diversity than did multiple sclerosis patients.

This clonotype was seen a few times. No antigen is known for it. Unique molecular identifiers were carried by the TCR beta cDNA libraries. Between roughly 1 and 10 million T cells gave rise to 500,000 to 600,000 cDNA molecules. In TCRdb, the PCR reads were re-called with MiXCR into one record per CDR3 protein. This table holds fewer than 900,000 distinct CDR3 sequences, approximately 44% found once. Trimming stripped 6 bases from V and 8 bases from J, with 26 bases between. Germline CDR1 reads SNHLY; CDR2 reads FYNNEI. The CDR3 loop spans 17 amino acids. Sequenced: blood. This sequence joins TRBV2 and TRBJ2-1, with D possibly matching TRBD2 (6 bases). This clonotype was obtained from a girl aged 5-17 years with multiple sclerosis. CDR3 residues: CASSPTDKGLGRDEQFF. In nucleotides, the CDR3 is TGTGCCAGCAGCCCGACTGATAAGGGACTGGGGCGCGATGAGCAGTTCTTC. The complete variable domain, with remaining parts taken from reference TRBV2 and TRBJ2-1, reads EPEVTQTPSHQVTQMGQEVILRCVPISNHLYFYWYRQILGQKVEFLVSFYNNEISEKSEIFDDQFSVERPDGSNFTLKIRSTKLEDSAMYFCASSPTDKGLGRDEQFFGPGTRLTVL.